This TCR beta chain emerged from a study of OX40 agonist ivuxolimab in advanced cancers. Measured with immunoSEQ multiplex PCR; TCRdb has only the in-frame clones, and not every one. The sample includes around 95,000 clones, 90% of them seen just once. V was cut by 3 bases and J by 4 bases, with 16 bases left in between. CDR1 is SNHLY and CDR2 is FYNNEI in the germline V gene. This CDR3 contains 16 residues. The material sequenced was CD4+ or CD8+ T cells sorted from blood, taken in a trial of the OX40 agonist ivuxolimab. This chain connects TRBV2 to TRBJ1-5, with D possibly TRBD1 on 5 matching bases. The receptor was derived from an adult with an advanced solid tumor such as melanoma, head and neck, liver or kidney cancer. CDR3 nucleotides: TGTGCCAGCAGTGAGAGGGGCTGGGGAAGTAATCAGCCCCAGCATTTT. Its protein product is CASSERGWGSNQPQHF.